These 4 T cell receptor beta chains came from one sample sequenced in a study of blood T cells in healthy people across ages. Then a second PCR, running about 7 to 11 cycles, was carried out with a sample-barcoded 5' primer and a J-beta primer mix. TCRdb independently ran MiXCR on the 5' RACE reads; one entry per CDR3 protein. This sample has 850,000 to 950,000 distinct CDR3 sequences, with 25% to 35% found just once. Sequencing used blood. These receptors all come from a woman aged 80 or over in good health.

This clonotype was observed at least ten times. The CDR3 sequence is CSARDTGSSQSPLHF. CDR3 sequence (DNA): TGCAGTGCTAGAGACACTGGATCCTCGCAGTCACCCCTCCACTTT. The V call is TRBV20-1, the J call TRBJ1-6, with unresolved D. Trimming removed 0 bases from V and 10 bases from J, with 16 bases in between. Germline V gives CDR1 DFQATT, CDR2 SNEGSKA (reference sequence). The CDR3 totals 15 residues.

This clonotype has ten or more counts. The chain uses TRBV9 and TRBJ2-1, with 8 positions matching TRBD2. In germline, CDR1 is SGDLS, CDR2 YYNGEE. V trimming: 2 bases; J trimming: 7 bases; junction bases outside the gene matches: 8. This CDR3 is built from 15 residues. CDR3 DNA: TGTGCCAGCAGCGTCGGGGGGGGGCTCCCTAATGAGCAGTTCTTC. Protein sequence: CASSVGGGLPNEQFF.

The chain couples TRBV7-7 to TRBJ1-1, with D unclear. The CDR3 has 14 amino acids. V was trimmed by 6 bases and J by 1 base, leaving 12 bases between them. From germline, CDR1 is SSHAT and CDR2 FNYEAQ (reference sequence). Here the CDR3 reads CASRPFGQNTEAFF. DNA for the CDR3: TGTGCCAGCAGACCTTTTGGGCAGAACACTGAAGCTTTCTTT.

Comments on this clonotype: The junction does not match germline at one end; this may be a read error. The CDR3 loop reads CTNSPGRSSEANVLTF. As DNA, the CDR3 is TGTACCAACAGCCCCGGACGGAGCTCTGAGGCCAACGTCCTGACTTTC. The rearrangement links TRBV7-7 to TRBJ2-6; D is uncertain. This CDR3 is 16 amino acids long. Germline V gives CDR1 SSHAT, CDR2 FNYEAQ (reference sequence).